The table lists the clone carrying this TCR beta chain with many counts. Its antigen is currently unknown. Germline V gene lookup returns CDR1 SQVTM and CDR2 ANQGSEA. This CDR3 comprises 11 residues. The V end lost 3 bases, the J end lost 5 bases, and 7 bases lay between the germline ends. Inclusion characteristics of ophthalmopathy patients comprised a Clinical Activity Score of at least 3, a NOSPECS grade of at least 4, and duration under 3 months. Orbital computed tomography and thyroid ultrasound, together with serum TRAb and thyroxine and clinical symptoms, were used for diagnoses. The sample comes from a study of T cells in Graves' hyperthyroidism and ophthalmopathy. Study-level results: It was a median approximately 6 months before onset that the model predicted ophthalmopathy. Most thyroid clonotypes that were expanded above 0.001 also turned up in blood.

TCR beta CDR3 sequences were amplified from RNA transcripts. RT-PCR in the first round (using the HTBI primer set) targeted the TCR CDR3. TCRdb passed the multiplex PCR reads through MiXCR, listing each CDR3 protein once. Here the sample spans about 250,000 distinct CDR3 sequences, almost 25% being singletons. The sequence derives from a woman aged 40 to 50 with Graves' ophthalmopathy. The sample comprised blood. The chain carries TRBV29-1 and TRBJ1-2; D call uncertain. Here the CDR3 DNA reads TGCAGCGTTGACAGCGTTTATGGCTACACCTTC. Protein sequence: CSVDSVYGYTF. The entire variable domain, with the rest obtained from reference TRBV29-1 and TRBJ1-2, is as follows: SAVISQKPSRDICQRGTSLTIQCQVDSQVTMMFWYRQQPGQSLTLIATANQGSEATYESGFVIDKFPISRPNLTFSTLTVSNMSPEDSSIYLCSVDSVYGYTFGSGTRLTVV.